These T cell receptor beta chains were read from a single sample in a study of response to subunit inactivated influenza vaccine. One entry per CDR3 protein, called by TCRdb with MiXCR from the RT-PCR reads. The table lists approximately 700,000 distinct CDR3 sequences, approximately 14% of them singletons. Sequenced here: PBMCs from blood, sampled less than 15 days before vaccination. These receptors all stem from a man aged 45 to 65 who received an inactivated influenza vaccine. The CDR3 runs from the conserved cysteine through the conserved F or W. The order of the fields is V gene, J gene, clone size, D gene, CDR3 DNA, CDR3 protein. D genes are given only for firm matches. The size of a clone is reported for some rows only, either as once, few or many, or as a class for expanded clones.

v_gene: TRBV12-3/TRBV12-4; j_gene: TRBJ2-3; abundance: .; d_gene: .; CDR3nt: TGTGCCAGCAGTTTAAGGATGGGGGGCGGAGATACGCAGTATTTT; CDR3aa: CASSLRMGGGDTQYF
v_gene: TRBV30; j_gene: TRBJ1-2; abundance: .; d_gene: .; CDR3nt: TGTGCCTGGAGGAGGGACGGGCTTTATGGCTACACCTTC; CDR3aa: CAWRRDGLYGYTF
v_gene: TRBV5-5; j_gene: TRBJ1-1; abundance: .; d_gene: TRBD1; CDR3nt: TGTGCCAGCAGCTGGGGACAGGGGGCCAGTGAAGCTTTCTTT; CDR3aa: CASSWGQGASEAFF
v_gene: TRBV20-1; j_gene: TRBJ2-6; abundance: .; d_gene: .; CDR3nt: TGCAGTGCAACGGACACCTCTGGGGCCAACGTCCTGACTTTC; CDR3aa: CSATDTSGANVLTF
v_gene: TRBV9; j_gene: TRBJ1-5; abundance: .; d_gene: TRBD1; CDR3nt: TGTGCCAGCAGCGTTGGGACAGGGGATAGCAATCAGCCCCAGCATTTT; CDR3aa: CASSVGTGDSNQPQHF
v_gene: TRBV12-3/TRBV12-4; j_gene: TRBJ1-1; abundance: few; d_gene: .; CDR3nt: TGTGCCAGCAGCCCAGGCCGGGCGTCCGTTGAAGCTTTCTTT; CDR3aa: CASSPGRASVEAFF
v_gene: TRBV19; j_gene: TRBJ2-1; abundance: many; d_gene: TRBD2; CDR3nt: TGTGCCAGTAGGGGACTAGCGGGGAATGAGCAGTTCTTC; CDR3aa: CASRGLAGNEQFF
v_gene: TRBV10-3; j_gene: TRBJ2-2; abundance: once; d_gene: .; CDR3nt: TGTGCCCACGGAGTGGGGTTAAGGGACACCGGGGAGCTGTTTTTT; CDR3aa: CAHGVGLRDTGELFF
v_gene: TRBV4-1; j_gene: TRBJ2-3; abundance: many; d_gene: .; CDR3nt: TGCGCCAGCAGCCTCGTAGGGCAGCCCACAGATACGCAGTATTTT; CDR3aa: CASSLVGQPTDTQYF
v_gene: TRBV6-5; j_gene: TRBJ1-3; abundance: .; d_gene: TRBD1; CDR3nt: TGTGCCAGCAGTTACGGTGGGACAGGGGCCCGCACCATATATTTT; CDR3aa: CASSYGGTGARTIYF
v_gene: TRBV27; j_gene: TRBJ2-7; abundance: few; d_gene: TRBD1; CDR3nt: TGTGCCAGCAGTAACTCCGGACAGGGGGAGTACTTC; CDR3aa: CASSNSGQGEYF
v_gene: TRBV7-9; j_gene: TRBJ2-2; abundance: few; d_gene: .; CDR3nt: TGTGCCATCCCGCGGTGGACTCTACAGAACACCGGGGAGCTGTTTTTT; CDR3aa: CAIPRWTLQNTGELFF
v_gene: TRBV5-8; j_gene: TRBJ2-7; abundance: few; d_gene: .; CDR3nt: TGTGCCATCAGCCCCGGGAATTACTACGAGCAGTACTTC; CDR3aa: CAISPGNYYEQYF
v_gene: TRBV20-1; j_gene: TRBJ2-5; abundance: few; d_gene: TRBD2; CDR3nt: TGCAGTGCTAGGCCCTATCTAGCGGGAGATTGGGAGACCCAGTACTTC; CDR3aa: CSARPYLAGDWETQYF
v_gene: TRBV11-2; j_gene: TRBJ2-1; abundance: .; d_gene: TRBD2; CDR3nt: TGTGCCAGCAGCACAATTCTGCGGGAGGGCGATCATGAGCAGTTCTTC; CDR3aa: CASSTILREGDHEQFF
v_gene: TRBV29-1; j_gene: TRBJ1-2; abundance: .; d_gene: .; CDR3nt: TGCAGCGTTGAACTGACAGCCAGCTATGGCTACACCTTC; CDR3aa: CSVELTASYGYTF
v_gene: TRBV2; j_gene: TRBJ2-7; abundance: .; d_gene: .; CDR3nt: TGTGCCGGTAGGCAGGGACCCTACGAGCAGTACTTC; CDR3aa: CAGRQGPYEQYF
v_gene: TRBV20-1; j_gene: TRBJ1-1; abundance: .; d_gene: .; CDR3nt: TGCAGTGCTAGAGTGGGAGGGACTACCTCTGAAGCTTTCTTT; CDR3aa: CSARVGGTTSEAFF
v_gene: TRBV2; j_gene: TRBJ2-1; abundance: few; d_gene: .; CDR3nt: TGTGCCAGCAGCGCAGGGCGGTACAATGAGCAGTTCTTC; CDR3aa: CASSAGRYNEQFF
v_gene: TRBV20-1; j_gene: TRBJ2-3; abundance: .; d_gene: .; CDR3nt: TGCAGTGTTAGCCCCCACATCCTGGGAGATACGCAGTATTTT; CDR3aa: CSVSPHILGDTQYF
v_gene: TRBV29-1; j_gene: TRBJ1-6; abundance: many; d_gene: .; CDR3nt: TGCAGCGCTCTCACAGGGCGCAATTCACCCCTCCACTTT; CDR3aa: CSALTGRNSPLHF
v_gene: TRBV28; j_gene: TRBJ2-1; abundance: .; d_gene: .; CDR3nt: TGTGCCAGCAGTAAAACAGGCAGCTCCTACAATGAGCAGTTCTTC; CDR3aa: CASSKTGSSYNEQFF
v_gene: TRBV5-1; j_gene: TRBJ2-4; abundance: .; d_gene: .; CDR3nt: TGCGCCAGCAGCCCAGACATGGCCAAAAACATTCAGTACTTC; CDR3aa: CASSPDMAKNIQYF
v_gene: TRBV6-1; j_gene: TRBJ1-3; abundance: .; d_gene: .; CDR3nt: TGTGCCAGCAAACGGCGGACTGGAAACACCATATATTTT; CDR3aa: CASKRRTGNTIYF
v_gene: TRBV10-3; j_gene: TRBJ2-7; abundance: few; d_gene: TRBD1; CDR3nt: TGTGCCATCAGTGAGCTCAGGGACAGATCCTACGAGCAGTACTTC; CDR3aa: CAISELRDRSYEQYF
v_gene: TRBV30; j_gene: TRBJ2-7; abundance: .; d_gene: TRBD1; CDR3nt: TGTGCCTGGAGTCCGGGACAGGCCACGGGATTCGACGAGCAGTACTTC; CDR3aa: CAWSPGQATGFDEQYF
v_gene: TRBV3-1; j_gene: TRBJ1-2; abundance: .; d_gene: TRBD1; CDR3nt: TGTGCCAGCAGCCCTAGGACAGGGGCGGAAAACACCTTC; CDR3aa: CASSPRTGAENTF
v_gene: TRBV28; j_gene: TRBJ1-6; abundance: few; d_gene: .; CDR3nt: TGTGCCAGCAGGGCCGATTCACCCCTCCACTTT; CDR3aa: CASRADSPLHF
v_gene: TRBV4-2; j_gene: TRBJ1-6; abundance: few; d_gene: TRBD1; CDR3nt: TGTGCCAGCAGCCAAGATCAGGGGGCGCTTTCACCCCTCCACTTT; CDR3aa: CASSQDQGALSPLHF
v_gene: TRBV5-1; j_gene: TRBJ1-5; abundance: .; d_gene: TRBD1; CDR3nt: TGCGCCAGCAGCACAGGGGCTGGGGATCAGCCCCAGCATTTT; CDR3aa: CASSTGAGDQPQHF
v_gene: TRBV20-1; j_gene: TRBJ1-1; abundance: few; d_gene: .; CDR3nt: TGCAGTGCAAGAAAGGGTGGGATGAACACTGAAGCTTTCTTT; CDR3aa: CSARKGGMNTEAFF
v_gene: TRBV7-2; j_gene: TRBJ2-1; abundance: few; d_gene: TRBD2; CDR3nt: TGTGCCAGCAGCCCCGGACTAGTTTTAGTAGTGAACAATGAGCAGTTCTTC; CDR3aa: CASSPGLVLVVNNEQFF
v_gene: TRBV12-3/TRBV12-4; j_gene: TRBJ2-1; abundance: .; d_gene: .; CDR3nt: TGTGCCAGCAGTTTCAAGCTAGCGAGTAATGAGCAGTTCTTC; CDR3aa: CASSFKLASNEQFF
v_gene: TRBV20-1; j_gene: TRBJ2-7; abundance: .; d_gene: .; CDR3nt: TGTAGTGCTAGCCTTGGCGGGGGCGGCCGGGTTGAGCAGTACTTC; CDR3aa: CSASLGGGGRVEQYF
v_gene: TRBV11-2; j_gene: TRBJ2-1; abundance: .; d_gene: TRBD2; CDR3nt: TGTGCCAGCAGCTTAGGGGGACTAGCGGGCAATGAGCAGTTCTTC; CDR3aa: CASSLGGLAGNEQFF
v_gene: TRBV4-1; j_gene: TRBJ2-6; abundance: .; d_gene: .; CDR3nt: TGCGCCAGCAGCCAAGAGACAGGTTTCTCTGGGGCCAACGTCCTGACTTTC; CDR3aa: CASSQETGFSGANVLTF
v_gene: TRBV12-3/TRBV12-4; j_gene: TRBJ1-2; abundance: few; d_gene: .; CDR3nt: TGTGCCAGCAGACCCGACGGGTATGGCTACACCTTC; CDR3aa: CASRPDGYGYTF
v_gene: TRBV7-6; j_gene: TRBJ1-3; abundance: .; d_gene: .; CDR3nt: TGTGCCAGCAGCCAGAGGCCCGCCACGGGCTCTGGAAACACCATATATTTT; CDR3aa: CASSQRPATGSGNTIYF
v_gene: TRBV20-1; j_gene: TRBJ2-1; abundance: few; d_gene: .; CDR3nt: TGCAGTGCTCCCAGGGGTTACAATGAGCAGTTCTTC; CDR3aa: CSAPRGYNEQFF